The 15 T cell receptor beta chains below come from one sample, sequenced in a study of regulatory T cells in long-lasting Graves disease. The time point denotes: newly diagnosed GD, antithyroid drugs for less than 3 months. The TCR library used RNA extracted from PBMCs. Construction of the TCR beta libraries employed iRepertoire HTBI primers in conjunction with Arm-PCR of CDR3 regions. TCRdb reprocessed the multiplex PCR reads via MiXCR and lists one record per CDR3 protein. The sample comprises about 360,000 distinct CDR3 sequences, under 20% of which are singletons, and over 20% rests with the top ten. These sequences were also reported in another study, on T cells in Graves' hyperthyroidism and ophthalmopathy.

The sequencing here drew on peripheral blood mononuclear cells (PBMCs), taken at new diagnosis, from a patient treated with antithyroid drugs. Every receptor here comes from a woman under 30 with Graves disease.

The CDR3: CSVGRQRQETQYF. The CDR3, as DNA: TGCAGCGTGGGGAGACAGCGTCAAGAGACCCAGTACTTC. The chain joins TRBV29-1 to TRBJ2-5, with D possibly being TRBD1 or TRBD2 (5 bases each). Per germline, CDR1 SQVTM and CDR2 ANQGSEA. With 6 bases removed from V and 2 bases from J, the gap between germline ends came to 13 bases. The length of the CDR3 is 13 residues. Together with reference TRBV29-1 and TRBJ2-5, the CDR3 gives the full variable domain: SAVISQKPSRDICQRGTSLTIQCQVDSQVTMMFWYRQQPGQSLTLIATANQGSEATYESGFVIDKFPISRPNLTFSTLTVSNMSPEDSSIYLCSVGRQRQETQYFGPGTRLLVL.

This clonotype occurred many times. J is TRBJ2-7 and V is TRBV9, with a tentative D call TRBD2 (6 bases). Germline V gene lookup returns CDR1 SGDLS and CDR2 YYNGEE. The CDR3 loop spans 14 amino acids. V gave up 0 bases and J gave up 1 base, with 8 bases separating them. CDR3 loop: CASSVDGGSYEQYF. The CDR3 DNA follows: TGTGCCAGCAGCGTAGACGGGGGATCCTACGAGCAGTACTTC.

This clonotype was detected a few times. The chain couples TRBV7-9 to TRBJ1-1, with D possibly being TRBD1 (5 bases). Germline CDR1 SEHNR, CDR2 FQNEAQ (reference sequence). Trimming shortened V by 4 bases and J by 7 bases, and 7 bases separated the two germline ends. The CDR3 has 11 amino acids. The CDR3 bases are TGTGCCAGCAGCTGGGGGGTTGAAGCTTTCTTT. Protein: CASSWGVEAFF.

About this clonotype itself: Since a much larger clone is just one base distant, this may be a read error. The chain links TRBV30 to TRBJ1-6; D gene unclear. The V and J ends lost 3 bases and 3 bases respectively, with 9 bases between them. From germline, CDR1 is GTSNPN and CDR2 SVGIG (reference sequence). This CDR3 is built from 14 residues. The CDR3 bases are TGTGCCTGGAGAGATGGTTTCTATAATTCACCCCTCCACTTT. Amino acid sequence: CAWRDGFYNSPLHF. The whole variable domain, remainder taken from reference TRBV30 and TRBJ1-6, is SQTIHQWPATLVQPVGSPLSLECTVEGTSNPNLYWYRQAAGRGLQLLFYSVGIGQISSEVPQNLSASRPQDRQFILSSKKLLLSDSGFYLCAWRDGFYNSPLHFGNGTRLTVT.

This clonotype was seen ten or more times. The chain links TRBV11-2 to TRBJ1-6, with D possibly being TRBD1 (6 bases). In germline, CDR1 is SGHAT, CDR2 FQNNGV. The V end lost 0 bases, the J end lost 10 bases, and 10 bases lay between the germline ends. There are 14 residues in the CDR3. CDR3 DNA: TGTGCCAGCAGCTTAGATGGGGGGGGCTCACCCCTCCACTTT. It is translated as CASSLDGGGSPLHF. The variable domain in full, with the rest retrieved from reference TRBV11-2 and TRBJ1-6, is EAGVAQSPRYKIIEKRQSVAFWCNPISGHATLYWYQQILGQGPKLLIQFQNNGVVDDSQLPKDRFSAERLKGVDSTLKIQPAKLEDSAVYLCASSLDGGGSPLHFGNGTRLTVT.

This clonotype was observed many times. DNA for the CDR3: TGCGCCAGCAGCCTATCCTCAGGGACTGGGGCCAACGTCCTGACTTTC. Its protein product is CASSLSSGTGANVLTF. The chain couples TRBV4-3 to TRBJ2-6; D might be TRBD1 (5 bases). CDR1 is LGHNA, CDR2 YSLEER, per germline. V lost 4 bases, J lost 2 bases, and 12 bases lay in between. This CDR3 has 16 residues.

CDR3 coding DNA: TGTGCCAGCAGTCCAGGGTCCGAGCAGTACTTC. Translation: CASSPGSEQYF. The J gene is TRBJ2-7, the V gene TRBV6-1; a weak D match, TRBD1 (5 bases). The CDR3 covers 11 residues. CDR1 MNHNS and CDR2 SASEGT come from the germline V gene. V was clipped by 5 bases and J by 6 bases, with 8 bases between them.

This clonotype has ten or more counts. J is TRBJ2-1 and V is TRBV2; the match to TRBD1 covers 9 bases. This CDR3 is built from 13 residues. Germline-derived CDR1 and CDR2 are SNHLY and FYNNEI. V shed 6 bases, J shed 9 bases, and the junction held 6 bases outside the gene matches. CDR3 DNA sequence: TGTGCCAGCAGGTGGGACAGGGAGGGTGAGCAGTTCTTC. Amino acids: CASRWDREGEQFF.

V usage is TRBV2 and J usage is TRBJ2-2; a weak D match, TRBD1 (5 bases). CDR3 length equals 15 residues. V shed 10 bases and J shed 0 bases, with 15 bases lying between them. In germline, CDR1 is SNHLY, CDR2 FYNNEI. The CDR3 region has the DNA TGTGCCATCAGGATAGACAGCCCGAACACCGGGGAGCTGTTTTTT. Translation: CAIRIDSPNTGELFF.

This clonotype was detected only a few times. The rearrangement uses TRBV27 and TRBJ1-3; D may be TRBD1 (5 bases). Per germline, CDR1 MNHEY and CDR2 SMNVEV (reference sequence). The length of the CDR3 is 15 residues. Deletions cut 6 bases from V and 3 bases from J, with 15 bases between. CDR3: CASSPYGGIGNTIYF. The DNA of the CDR3 is TGTGCCAGCAGCCCCTATGGGGGAATTGGAAACACCATATATTTT.

There are many counts of this clonotype. V is TRBV30 and J is TRBJ1-1; 7 bases align to TRBD1. The CDR3 is made up of 15 amino acids. V was pared by 4 bases and J by 4 bases, with 12 bases of the junction left unmatched. The germline CDR1 and CDR2 sequences are GTSNPN and SVGIG (reference sequence). DNA of the CDR3: TGTGCCTGGACTCTCCCAGGGGGAGGGAGCACTGAAGCTTTCTTT. Translated: CAWTLPGGGSTEAFF. Drawing the rest from reference TRBV30 and TRBJ1-1, the complete variable domain is SQTIHQWPATLVQPVGSPLSLECTVEGTSNPNLYWYRQAAGRGLQLLFYSVGIGQISSEVPQNLSASRPQDRQFILSSKKLLLSDSGFYLCAWTLPGGGSTEAFFGQGTRLTVV.

The table lists this clonotype with many counts. This rearrangement joins TRBV2 to TRBJ2-7, with 7 nucleotides matching TRBD1. The CDR3 consists of 17 residues. The germline V gene has CDR1 SNHLY and CDR2 FYNNEI. With 6 bases clipped from V and 6 bases from J, the junction kept 20 bases outside the gene matches. The CDR3 here is CASSRGPLTGRLGEQYF. CDR3 DNA sequence: TGTGCCAGCAGCCGTGGCCCCTTGACAGGGCGGTTGGGCGAGCAGTACTTC.

There are a few counts of this clonotype. The chain has TRBV20-1 and TRBJ1-4; 8 bases are a match to TRBD1. This CDR3 comprises 14 residues. In germline, CDR1 is DFQATT, CDR2 SNEGSKA (reference sequence). Germline trimming cut 5 bases from V and 8 bases from J; bases unmatched to any gene: 10. CDR3 bases: TGCAGTGCTGCCTCGGGACAGGCACCCGAAAAACTGTTTTTT. This codes for CSAASGQAPEKLFF.

Of note for this clonotype: With a much larger clone just one base away, this may be a read error. Likely a read error: the CDR3 ends without its conserved phenylalanine or tryptophan. The V gene is TRBV5-6, the J gene TRBJ1-1; no reliable D call. Germline CDR1 reads SGHDT; CDR2 reads YYEEEE. V was trimmed by 1 base and J by 0 bases, leaving 7 bases between them. The CDR3 length is 14 residues. The CDR3 DNA sequence: TGTGCCAGCAGCTTGACTCTCATGAACACTGAAGCTTTCCTT. It encodes CASSLTLMNTEAFL.

This clonotype has ten or more counts. This chain uses TRBV2 with TRBJ2-5; D is unclear. The germline CDR1 and CDR2 sequences are SNHLY and FYNNEI. Between the trimmed V and J ends, which lost 7 bases and 0 bases, there was a span of 6 bases. CDR3 length: 12 residues. The CDR3 DNA sequence: TGTGCCAGCAAACATTACCAAGAGACCCAGTACTTC. It encodes CASKHYQETQYF. Drawing the rest from reference TRBV2 and TRBJ2-5, the complete variable domain is EPEVTQTPSHQVTQMGQEVILRCVPISNHLYFYWYRQILGQKVEFLVSFYNNEISEKSEIFDDQFSVERPDGSNFTLKIRSTKLEDSAMYFCASKHYQETQYFGPGTRLLVL.